The clone carrying this TCR beta chain occurred a few times. The target antigen is unknown. Sorting with CD45RO/CCR7/CD25/CD127/CD95/CD27 yielded naive, central memory, regulatory and stem-like memory CD4+ cells. This entry comes from a study of beta chain features in type 1 diabetes. The trim removed 6 bases at V and 9 bases at J, leaving 6 bases unmatched. The CDR3 length is 12 residues. CDR1 and CDR2 from the germline V gene are SQVTM and ANQGSEA. Broader study findings: Patients with Type 1 diabetes showed moderately but significantly shorter TCRB CDR3s in all four CD4+ subsets. Because the template was cDNA, high-expressing cells might be over-represented.

Reverse transcription of all isolated RNA meant that expressed TCRB transcripts were sequenced. Measured with immunoSEQ multiplex PCR; TCRdb has only the in-frame clones, and not every one. Of about 160,000 clones in the sample, about 8.3% were seen once. The sequence derives from a woman between 18 and 29 years old with type 1 diabetes. The source material was central memory CD4+ T cells from blood. The rearrangement uses TRBV29-1 and TRBJ1-1, with 11 bases identical to TRBD1. CDR3 residues: CSVGTGGDKAFF. In nucleotides, the CDR3 is TGCAGCGTCGGGACAGGGGGAGATAAAGCTTTCTTT.